The clone carrying this TCR beta chain was counted at least ten times. The antigen is unknown. The V gene lost 0 bases and the J gene lost 4 bases, with 4 bases spanning the gap. CDR3 length: 13 amino acids. Germline CDR1 MNHEY, CDR2 SVGEGT. These data belong to a study of metastatic and nonmetastatic thyroid tumors. Turning to the study itself: Repertoires from malignant and benign thyroid patients were compared across blood and tumor or nodule tissue.

Study-level points and caveats: Malignant thyroid tumors reportedly exceeded benign nodules significantly in TCR beta diversity, with the difference appearing in blood and tumor.

Nobody among the patients had been given any treatment before thyroid surgery. Study processing details: The study took CDR3 differences across clinicopathological groups and made a distant-metastasis classifier for papillary thyroid cancer from them. With MiXCR, TCRdb called clones anew from the PCR reads. The V and J calls shown here were made by TCRdb, not taken from the authors' results. Among some 16,000 clones, 15% to 18% were seen once, and the ten largest hold approximately 15%. The sample consisted of blood. The TCR sequence derives from a female donor with papillary thyroid cancer or a benign thyroid nodule (not recorded which). Some clones in this sample may be carry-over from other donors' samples. The chain couples TRBV6-2 or TRBV6-3 to TRBJ1-5; D unresolved. CDR3 sequence (DNA): TGTGCCAGCAGTTACTCCTCTAATCAGCCCCAGCATTTT. This encodes CASSYSSNQPQHF.